The next 27 T cell receptor beta chains were all read from a single sample in a study of blood T cell repertoires in COVID-19. Generated by immunoSEQ multiplex PCR, the TCRdb table keeps only in-frame clones and is missing some. In the table there are tens of thousands of clones, 86% of which are singletons. The sequencing sample was made of peripheral blood. These TCRs come from a man in his thirties or forties with acute or convalescent COVID-19.

The chain uses TRBV3-1 (or the pseudogene TRBV3-2) and TRBJ2-5; 8 nucleotides align to TRBD2. The junction had 8 bases not matched to a gene; V was cut back by 1 base and J by 4 bases. The CDR3 sequence is 16 residues long. Germline assignment: CDR1 LGHDT and CDR2 YNNKEL (reference sequence). CDR3 DNA sequence: TGTGCCAGCAGCCAAGGGAACGGGGGGGGCGGAGAGACCCAGTACTTC. Its translation: CASSQGNGGGGETQYF.

This chain connects TRBV18 to TRBJ2-5, with 7 bases aligning to TRBD2. J lost 5 bases, V lost 2 bases, and 5 bases had no gene match. The CDR3 has 14 residues. Germline CDR1 KGHSH, CDR2 LQKENI. CDR3 in DNA: TGTGCCAGCTCACCATCCAGCGGGAAGGAGACCCAGTACTTC. Its translation is CASSPSSGKETQYF.

This clone was seen only a few times. The chain joins TRBV29-1 to TRBJ1-3, with unresolved D. Trimming removed 1 base from V and 0 bases from J, with 4 bases in between. Germline-derived CDR1 and CDR2 are SQVTM and ANQGSEA. The CDR3 has 13 amino acids. CDR3 sequence reads: CSVEVSSGNTIYF. The CDR3 nucleotides are TGCAGCGTTGAAGTCAGCTCTGGAAACACCATATATTTT.

The count of this clone is one. This sequence joins TRBV15 and TRBJ1-5; TRBD1 matches 7 bases. V was pared by 1 base and J by 11 bases, with 14 bases of the junction left unmatched. CDR1 and CDR2 from the germline V gene are LNHNV and YYDKDF (reference sequence). The CDR3 has 16 amino acids. This CDR3 reads CATSRAPRTGQSAQHF. CDR3 coding DNA: TGTGCCACCAGCAGAGCCCCCAGGACAGGCCAATCGGCCCAGCATTTT.

The rearrangement links TRBV29-1 to TRBJ2-3; possible D gene TRBD2, 5 bases. V lost 1 base to trimming and J lost 3 bases, with 11 bases between them. The germline gives CDR1 SQVTM, CDR2 ANQGSEA. The CDR3 length is 14 residues. CDR3 region: CSVEGRGGTDTQYF. As DNA, the CDR3 is TGCAGCGTTGAAGGTCGGGGTGGAACAGATACGCAGTATTTT.

The count of this clone is one. The V gene is TRBV29-1, the J gene TRBJ1-1; 8 positions match TRBD1. V was clipped by 5 bases and J by 1 base; unmatched bases: 3. The CDR3 has 13 residues. Germline lookup yields CDR1 SQVTM and CDR2 ANQGSEA. The CDR3 reads CSVSGGWNTEAFF. CDR3 bases: TGCAGCGTTTCAGGGGGCTGGAACACTGAAGCTTTCTTT.

The V and J genes are TRBV9 and TRBJ1-2, with D possibly matching TRBD1 (5 bases). CDR1 and CDR2 from the germline V gene are SGDLS and YYNGEE. Trimming left V 5 bases short and J 4 bases short, with 15 bases between. The CDR3 is 14 residues long. In nucleotides, the CDR3 is TGTGCCAGCAGTCCCGACAGTAACCTCTATGGCTACACCTTC. Amino acids: CASSPDSNLYGYTF. Supplemented by reference TRBV9 and TRBJ1-2, the full variable domain reads DSGVTQTPKHLITATGQRVTLRCSPRSGDLSVYWYQQSLDQGLQFLIQYYNGEERAKGNILERFSAQQFPDLHSELNLSSLELGDSALYFCASSPDSNLYGYTFGSGTRLTVV.

The chain employs TRBV27 and TRBJ2-4; 9 bases fit TRBD1. The CDR3 spans 17 residues. V lost 5 bases to trimming and J lost 8 bases; unmatched junction nucleotides: 16. Germline V lookup: CDR1 MNHEY, CDR2 SMNVEV (reference sequence). The DNA for the CDR3 is TGTGCCAGCAGTCCCGGGACAGGGAGGGTAGGTGTGGACATTCAGTACTTC. Protein sequence: CASSPGTGRVGVDIQYF.

The chain recombines TRBV27 with TRBJ2-7; 11 nucleotides agree with TRBD2. This CDR3 comprises 17 residues. The V and J ends lost 10 bases and 0 bases, in that order; junction bases with no gene match: 14. Germline CDR1 is MNHEY and CDR2 is SMNVEV (reference sequence). CDR3 DNA sequence: TGTGCCATCCTATCTAGCGGGAGGCCCACGGGCTCCTACGAGCAGTACTTC. Its translation is CAILSSGRPTGSYEQYF.

This rearrangement joins TRBV4-2 to TRBJ1-6; 8 nucleotides match TRBD1. Trimming cost V 0 bases and J 4 bases; bases outside gene matches: 11. CDR3 length: 19 residues. Looked up from germline, CDR1 is LGHNA and CDR2 is YNFKEQ. The DNA for the CDR3 is TGTGCCAGCAGCCAAGACAGGGCGGGACAGGATCGTTATAATTCACCCCTCCACTTT. This sequence encodes CASSQDRAGQDRYNSPLHF.

The sample holds one count of this clone. J is TRBJ2-7 and V is TRBV6-2 or TRBV6-3, with D tentatively TRBD1 (6 bases). Germline V gene sequence: CDR1 MNHEY, CDR2 SVGEGT. The length of the CDR3 is 15 residues. V was shortened by 0 bases and J by 9 bases, with 18 bases between the two germline ends. CDR3 region: CASSYSAGTLGGQYF. CDR3 bases: TGTGCCAGCAGTTACTCGGCTGGGACACTAGGGGGGCAGTACTTC.

V usage is TRBV25-1 and J usage is TRBJ1-2; 9 bases agree with TRBD1. The CDR3 is made up of 14 amino acids. The trim removed 4 bases at V and 8 bases at J, leaving 8 bases unmatched. CDR1 and CDR2 from the germline V gene are MGHDK and SYGVNS. CDR3 bases: TGTGCCAGCAGTGGCCGGGACAGGGCGTTCGGCTACACCTTC. Encoded protein: CASSGRDRAFGYTF.

As concerns this clone: This same CDR3 is encoded by further DNA sequences in the sample. The rearrangement joins TRBV7-2 to TRBJ1-1, with 7 bases lining up with TRBD1. Germline CDR1 is SGHTA and CDR2 is FQGNSA. This CDR3 has 16 residues. After removal of 5 bases from V and 2 bases from J, the junction contained 11 bases not matched to a gene. CDR3 in amino acids: CASSPPGGLRNTEAFF. Here the CDR3 DNA reads TGTGCCAGCAGCCCTCCAGGGGGGCTTCGAAACACTGAAGCTTTCTTT.

The chain couples TRBV6-2 or TRBV6-3 to TRBJ1-6; D gene unclear. CDR3 length: 15 amino acids. Germline V CDR1 and CDR2: MNHEY, SVGEGT. The V end was cut by 5 bases, the J end by 9 bases, with 17 bases between. CDR3: CASSLLEGLRSPLHF. CDR3 DNA sequence: TGTGCCAGCAGTCTATTAGAGGGTCTTCGTTCACCCCTCCACTTT.

This chain uses TRBV13 with TRBJ2-1; TRBD2 agrees at 7 bases. This CDR3 comprises 14 residues. J gave up 0 bases and V 5 bases, and 1 base lay outside the gene matches. Germline V gives CDR1 PRHDT, CDR2 FYEKMQ (reference sequence). The CDR3 DNA reads as TGTGCCAGCAGCCGGACTAGCTCCTACAATGAGCAGTTCTTC. This encodes CASSRTSSYNEQFF.

The genes are TRBV5-1 and TRBJ1-4; D not resolved. CDR3 size: 16 residues. Germline V gene sequence: CDR1 SGHRS, CDR2 YFSETQ. With 0 bases removed from V and 6 bases from J, the gap between germline ends came to 15 bases. This CDR3 is CASSLGGTGGDEKLFF. The CDR3 region has the DNA TGCGCCAGCAGCTTGGGTGGAACGGGAGGTGATGAAAAACTGTTTTTT.

This chain links TRBV30 with TRBJ2-1; 13 bases agree with TRBD2. CDR1 is GTSNPN and CDR2 is SVGIG in the germline V gene (reference sequence). The trim removed 4 bases at V and 9 bases at J, leaving 9 bases unmatched. CDR3 length equals 15 residues. The CDR3 loop is CAWTTLAGGPVEQFF. As DNA, the CDR3 is TGTGCCTGGACCACACTAGCGGGAGGGCCTGTTGAGCAGTTCTTC.

The J gene is TRBJ1-1, the V gene TRBV30, with 8 positions matching TRBD1. Unmatched junction bases numbered 9, after V lost 3 bases and J lost 6 bases. The germline gives CDR1 GTSNPN, CDR2 SVGIG (reference sequence). CDR3 size: 14 residues. CDR3 sequence: CAWSATGTGPEAFF. The CDR3 DNA reads as TGTGCCTGGAGCGCCACCGGGACAGGCCCTGAAGCTTTCTTT.

The rearrangement links TRBV18 to TRBJ2-4; no definite D call. V shed 8 bases and J shed 0 bases, with 8 bases lying between them. The CDR3 is 13 residues long. Germline CDR1 is KGHSH and CDR2 is LQKENI. The CDR3 DNA is TGTGCCAGCACAGAGACAGCCAAAAACATTCAGTACTTC. Its protein product is CASTETAKNIQYF.

The J gene is TRBJ2-7, the V gene TRBV5-5; 10 positions agree with TRBD2. The trim removed 3 bases at V and 2 bases at J, leaving 8 bases unmatched. The germline V gene encodes CDR1 SGHKS and CDR2 YYEKEE (reference sequence). The CDR3 has 16 amino acids. CDR3 loop: CASSSEWGLAPYEQYF. The CDR3 DNA is TGTGCCAGCAGCTCTGAGTGGGGACTAGCGCCCTACGAGCAGTACTTC.

This clone came up a few times. The genes are TRBV6-1 and TRBJ2-5; a possible D gene is TRBD2 (5 bases). This CDR3 region has 15 residues. Germline CDR1 and CDR2: MNHNS and SASEGT. The V end was cut by 2 bases, the J end by 0 bases, with 10 bases between. The CDR3 here is CASSEIWGDQETQYF. The DNA of the CDR3 is TGTGCCAGCAGTGAAATCTGGGGAGACCAAGAGACCCAGTACTTC.

The chain employs TRBV5-6 and TRBJ1-6, with 7 bases that match TRBD1. V shed 0 bases and J 3 bases; nucleotides not matched to a gene: 0. Germline V lookup: CDR1 SGHDT, CDR2 YYEEEE. The CDR3 sequence is 15 residues long. The CDR3 here is CASSLDRGYNSPLHF. The CDR3 DNA reads as TGTGCCAGCAGCTTGGACAGGGGCTATAATTCACCCCTCCACTTT.

The rearrangement joins TRBV5-4 to TRBJ2-7; TRBD2 agrees at 9 bases. Germline CDR1 is SGHNT and CDR2 is YYREEE (reference sequence). J gave up 2 bases and V 0 bases, and 3 bases lay outside the gene matches. The CDR3 consists of 15 residues. The CDR3 is CASSLGLAEPYEQYF. Written as DNA, the CDR3 is TGTGCCAGCAGCTTGGGACTAGCGGAGCCCTACGAGCAGTACTTC.

This rearrangement joins TRBV18 to TRBJ2-7; 10 bases map to TRBD1. Trimming removed 2 bases from V and 5 bases from J; junction bases left unmatched: 3. Germline V gene data show CDR1 as KGHSH and CDR2 as LQKENI. This CDR3 comprises 14 residues. The CDR3 protein is CASSPRQGAHEQYF. The CDR3 nucleotides are TGTGCCAGCTCACCAAGACAGGGGGCCCACGAGCAGTACTTC.

The chain uses TRBV7-2 and TRBJ1-2, with 7 positions matching TRBD1. The CDR3 has 17 amino acids. Germline trimming cut 1 base from V and 4 bases from J; bases unmatched to any gene: 12. CDR1 is SGHTA, CDR2 FQGNSA, per germline. The CDR3 region has the DNA TGTGCCAGCAGCTTAGACTCCGGGCAGGGGGACCTCTATGGCTACACCTTC. It specifies CASSLDSGQGDLYGYTF.

The chain has TRBV19 and TRBJ2-1, with 7 bases that match TRBD2. CDR1 and CDR2 (germline): LNHDA, SQIVND (reference sequence). With 3 bases clipped from V and 3 bases from J, the junction kept 14 bases outside the gene matches. The CDR3 covers 18 residues. CDR3: CASSMGGKGYALYNEQFF. The CDR3 nucleotides read TGTGCCAGTAGTATGGGAGGGAAGGGATACGCCCTCTACAATGAGCAGTTCTTC.

This clone was seen only once. This rearrangement joins TRBV2 to TRBJ1-2; 7 nucleotides agree with TRBD1. The length of the CDR3 is 14 residues. CDR1 is SNHLY, CDR2 FYNNEI, per germline. V lost 4 bases, J lost 4 bases, and 6 bases stayed unmatched. The CDR3 spells CASSVQGRGYGYTF. For the CDR3, the DNA is TGTGCCAGCAGTGTACAGGGGCGCGGCTATGGCTACACCTTC.